Included here is one TCR beta chain sequence, with context. Its cognate antigen has yet to be identified. No base-level quality is on record; no much larger clone is a single base apart. The sample belongs to a study of cytotoxic CD8 clonotypes in ibrutinib-treated CLL (dated by TCRdb to about 2021). Concerning the study at large: The cohort included about 15 treatment-naive and approximately eleven relapsed/refractory patients; around 17 were IGHV unmutated. Of the 80 to 95 participants in the trial, about two dozen had longitudinal samples available. Response samples were taken after a median of roughly a year on treatment, ranging from 6 to 36 months. On average, each sample yielded about 260,000 productive templates and about 95,000 productive rearrangements. Partial responses were observed in about 25 patients and complete responses in 2; after a median follow-up of 68 months, remission was maintained in 15 or so patients and progression was observed in approximately 12. Cryopreserved peripheral blood mononuclear cells were collected before treatment, at response, and at either disease progression or sustained remission. The research as a whole found: Clonality increased at ibrutinib response, stayed stable in sustained remission, and fell back toward baseline at progression. Sustained-remission and progressing patients did not have matched sampling times, and lymph node repertoires were not examined. Baseline clonality was found to be higher than that of age-matched healthy donors and was strongly correlated with circulating CD8+ T-cell counts. Public clonotypes were rare and either shrank or stayed stable during treatment, and the rise in clonality at ibrutinib response reflected expansion of private clonotypes.

Roughly 2 micrograms of genomic DNA were extracted from cryopreserved PBMCs for TCR beta library preparation. Longitudinal blood samples from CLL patients receiving ibrutinib monotherapy were subjected to high-throughput TCR beta sequencing. The patients took part in an open-label, single-center phase 2 trial of ibrutinib monotherapy. The goal of deep resolution MiSeq sequencing was a depth between 1 in 1 million and 1 in 200,000 T cells, and coverage averaged 10x per clonotype. The immunoSEQ hsTCRB Kit was used to generate TCR beta libraries. The study's processing was this. The data were analyzed with ImmunoSEQ Analyzer and ImmunoSEQ Data Assistant, and V, D and J gene assignments followed IMGT definitions. Clonality was computed as one minus normalized Shannon entropy of productive rearrangement frequencies, ranging from 0 to 1. Public clonotype analysis was restricted to overrepresented clonotypes comprising at least 0.05% of each patient's repertoire. About a dozen age-matched healthy donor repertoires from immuneACCESS served as clonality controls. In its TCRdb copy, this immuneACCESS table keeps in-frame sequences only and misses some clones. Where compared with another copy, unresolved V genes explain less than half of these, and the others have no known cause. The V and J calls and clone size come from that table; D and trimming were worked out from the DNA. The sample profile shows fewer than 90,000 clones; around 83% of them were found once. About 5.6% of the sample rests with the top ten.

Including the terminal cysteine and phenylalanine, the CDR3 comprises 20 residues. Of the read, only the CDR3 DNA is kept; its 60 bases are in frame from base 1. Material: PBMCs, obtained before ibrutinib treatment. This TCR was sampled from a human donor with chronic lymphocytic leukemia. This receptor chain uses TRBV1 and TRBJ1-1; the table's D call of TRBD1 was not tested on the DNA. TRBV1 is noted as a pseudogene. The nucleotides are TGCACCAGCAGCCACGGTTGGTTTCAGGGGGTGACGAAATTCAACACTGAAGCTTTCTTT. This is translated as CTSSHGWFQGVTKFNTEAFF.